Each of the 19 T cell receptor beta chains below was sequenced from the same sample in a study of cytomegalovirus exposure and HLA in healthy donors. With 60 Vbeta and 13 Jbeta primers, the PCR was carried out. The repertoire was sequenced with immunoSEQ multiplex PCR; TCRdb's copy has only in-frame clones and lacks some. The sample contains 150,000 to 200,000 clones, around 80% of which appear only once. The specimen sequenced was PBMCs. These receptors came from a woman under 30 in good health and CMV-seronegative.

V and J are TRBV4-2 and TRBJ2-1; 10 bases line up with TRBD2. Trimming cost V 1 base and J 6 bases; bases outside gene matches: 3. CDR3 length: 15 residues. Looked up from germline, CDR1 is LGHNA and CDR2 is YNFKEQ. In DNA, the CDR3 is TGTGCCAGCAGCCAAGCCCTAGCGGGAGTCAATGAGCAGTTCTTC. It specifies CASSQALAGVNEQFF.

In DNA form, the CDR3 reads TGTGCCAGCAGCGAGACTAGCGGTTCCACAGATACGCAGTATTTT. This gives the protein CASSETSGSTDTQYF. The V gene is TRBV28, the J gene TRBJ2-3, with 9 positions matching TRBD2. Germline assignment: CDR1 MDHEN and CDR2 SYDVKM. This CDR3 is 15 amino acids long. V lost 6 bases and J lost 2; bases outside the gene matches: 6.

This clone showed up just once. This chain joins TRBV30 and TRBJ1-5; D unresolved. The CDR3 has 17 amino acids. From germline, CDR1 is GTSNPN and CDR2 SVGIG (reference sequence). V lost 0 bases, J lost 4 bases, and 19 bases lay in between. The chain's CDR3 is CAWSVLSGGPRNQPQHF. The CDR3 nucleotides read TGTGCCTGGAGTGTACTGTCCGGAGGCCCTAGAAATCAGCCCCAGCATTTT. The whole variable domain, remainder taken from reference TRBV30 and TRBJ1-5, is SQTIHQWPATLVQPVGSPLSLECTVEGTSNPNLYWYRQAAGRGLQLLFYSVGIGQISSEVPQNLSASRPQDRQFILSSKKLLLSDSGFYLCAWSVLSGGPRNQPQHFGDGTRLSIL.

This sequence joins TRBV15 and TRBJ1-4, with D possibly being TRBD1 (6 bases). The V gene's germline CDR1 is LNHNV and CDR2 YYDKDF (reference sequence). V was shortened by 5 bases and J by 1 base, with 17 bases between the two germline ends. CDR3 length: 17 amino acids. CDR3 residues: CATSRGGTGQTNEKLFF. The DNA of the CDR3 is TGTGCCACCAGCCGCGGTGGTACAGGGCAAACTAATGAAAAACTGTTTTTT.

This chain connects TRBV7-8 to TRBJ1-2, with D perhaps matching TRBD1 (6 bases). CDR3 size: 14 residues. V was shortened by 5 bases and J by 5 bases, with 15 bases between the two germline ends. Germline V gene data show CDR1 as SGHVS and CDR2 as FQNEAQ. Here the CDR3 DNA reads TGTGCCAGCAGCCCTGGGGGGGCGCAGTATGGCTACACCTTC. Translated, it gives CASSPGGAQYGYTF. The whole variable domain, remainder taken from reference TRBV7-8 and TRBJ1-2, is GAGVSQSPRYKVAKRGQDVALRCDPISGHVSLFWYQQALGQGPEFLTYFQNEAQLDKSGLPSDRFFAERPEGSVSTLKIQRTQQEDSAVYLCASSPGGAQYGYTFGSGTRLTVV.

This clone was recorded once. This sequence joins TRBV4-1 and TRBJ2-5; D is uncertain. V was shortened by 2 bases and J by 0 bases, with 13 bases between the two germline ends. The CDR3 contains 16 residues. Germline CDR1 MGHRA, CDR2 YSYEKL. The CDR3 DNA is TGCGCCAGCAGCCAATCTCCTCGGCAGGACCAAGAGACCCAGTACTTC. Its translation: CASSQSPRQDQETQYF.

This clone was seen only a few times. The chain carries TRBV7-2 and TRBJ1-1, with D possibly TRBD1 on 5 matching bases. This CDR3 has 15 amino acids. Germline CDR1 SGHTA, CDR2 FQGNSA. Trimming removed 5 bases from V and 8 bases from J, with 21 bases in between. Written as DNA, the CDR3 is TGTGCCAGCAGCATAGGGGCCCTCACGGGGGGAGAAGCTTTCTTT. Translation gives CASSIGALTGGEAFF.

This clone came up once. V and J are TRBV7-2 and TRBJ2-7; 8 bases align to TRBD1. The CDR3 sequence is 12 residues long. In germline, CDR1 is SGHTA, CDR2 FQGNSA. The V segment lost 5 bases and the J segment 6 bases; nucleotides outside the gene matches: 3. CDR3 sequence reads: CASSRGQGEQYF. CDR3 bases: TGTGCCAGCAGCCGAGGACAGGGCGAGCAGTACTTC.

CDR3 in DNA: TGTGCCAGCAGCTTGGCGACAGGCGGTAGCAATCAGCCCCAGCATTTT. It translates to CASSLATGGSNQPQHF. This rearrangement joins TRBV5-5 to TRBJ1-5; D is possibly TRBD1 (6 bases). The V and J ends lost 0 bases and 0 bases respectively, with 10 bases between them. The CDR3 extends over 16 amino acids. Germline loops: CDR1 SGHKS, CDR2 YYEKEE (reference sequence).

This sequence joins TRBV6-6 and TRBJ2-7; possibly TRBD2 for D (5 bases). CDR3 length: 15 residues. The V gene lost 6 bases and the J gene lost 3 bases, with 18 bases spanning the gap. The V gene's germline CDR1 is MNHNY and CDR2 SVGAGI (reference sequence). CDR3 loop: CASRPRGRGNYEQYV. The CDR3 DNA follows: TGTGCCAGCAGGCCCCGGGGTAGAGGAAACTACGAGCAGTACGTC.

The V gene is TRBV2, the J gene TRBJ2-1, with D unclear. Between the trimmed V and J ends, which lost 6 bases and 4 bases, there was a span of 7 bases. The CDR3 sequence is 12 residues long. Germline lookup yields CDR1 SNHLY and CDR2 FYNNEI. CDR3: CASSPPYNEQFF. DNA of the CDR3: TGTGCCAGCAGCCCCCCATACAATGAGCAGTTCTTC.

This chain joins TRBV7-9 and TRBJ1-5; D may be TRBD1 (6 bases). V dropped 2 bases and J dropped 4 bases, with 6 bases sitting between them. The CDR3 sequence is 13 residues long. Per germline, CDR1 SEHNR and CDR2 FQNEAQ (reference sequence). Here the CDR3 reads CASSLRGNQPQHF. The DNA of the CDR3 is TGTGCCAGCAGCTTAAGGGGGAATCAGCCCCAGCATTTT.

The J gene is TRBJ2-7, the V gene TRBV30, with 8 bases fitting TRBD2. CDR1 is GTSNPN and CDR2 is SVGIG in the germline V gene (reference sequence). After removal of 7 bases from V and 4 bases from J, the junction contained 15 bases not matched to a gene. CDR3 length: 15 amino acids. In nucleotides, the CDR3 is TGTGCCTTGGAAACTAGCGCCGGGGGGGATTACGAGCAGTACGTC. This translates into CALETSAGGDYEQYV.

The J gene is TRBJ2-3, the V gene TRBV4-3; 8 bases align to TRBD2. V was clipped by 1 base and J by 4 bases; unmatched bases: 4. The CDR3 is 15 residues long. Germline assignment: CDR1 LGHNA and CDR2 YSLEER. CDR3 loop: CASSQAQTSADTQYF. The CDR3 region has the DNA TGCGCCAGCAGCCAAGCCCAGACTAGCGCAGATACGCAGTATTTT.

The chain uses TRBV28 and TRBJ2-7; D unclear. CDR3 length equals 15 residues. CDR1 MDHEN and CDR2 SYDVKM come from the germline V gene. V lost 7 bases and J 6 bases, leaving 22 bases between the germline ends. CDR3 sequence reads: CASTPEATFHGEQYF. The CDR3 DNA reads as TGTGCCAGCACTCCCGAGGCCACATTTCACGGCGAGCAGTACTTC. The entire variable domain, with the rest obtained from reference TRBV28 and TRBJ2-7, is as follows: DVKVTQSSRYLVKRTGEKVFLECVQDMDHENMFWYRQDPGLGLRLIYFSYDVKMKEKGDIPEGYSVSREKKERFSLILESASTNQTSMYLCASTPEATFHGEQYFGPGTRLTVT.

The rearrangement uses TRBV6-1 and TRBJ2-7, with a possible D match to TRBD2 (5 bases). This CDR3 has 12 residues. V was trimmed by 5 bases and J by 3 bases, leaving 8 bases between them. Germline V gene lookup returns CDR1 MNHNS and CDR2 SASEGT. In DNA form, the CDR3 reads TGTGCCAGCAGTTTCCGGGACTACGAGCAGTACTTC. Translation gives CASSFRDYEQYF.

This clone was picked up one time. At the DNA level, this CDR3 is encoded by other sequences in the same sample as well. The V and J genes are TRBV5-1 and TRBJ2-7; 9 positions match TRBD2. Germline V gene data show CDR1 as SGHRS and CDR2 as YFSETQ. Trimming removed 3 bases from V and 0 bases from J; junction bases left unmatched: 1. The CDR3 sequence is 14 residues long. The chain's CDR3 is CASSSTSGSYEQYF. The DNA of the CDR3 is TGCGCCAGCAGCTCGACTAGCGGCTCCTACGAGCAGTACTTC.

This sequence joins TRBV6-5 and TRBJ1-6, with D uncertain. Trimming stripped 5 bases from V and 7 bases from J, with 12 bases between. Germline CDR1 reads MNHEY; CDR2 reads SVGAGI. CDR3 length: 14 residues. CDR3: CASSVGGLNSPLHF. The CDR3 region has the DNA TGTGCCAGCAGTGTGGGAGGGCTCAATTCACCCCTCCACTTT.

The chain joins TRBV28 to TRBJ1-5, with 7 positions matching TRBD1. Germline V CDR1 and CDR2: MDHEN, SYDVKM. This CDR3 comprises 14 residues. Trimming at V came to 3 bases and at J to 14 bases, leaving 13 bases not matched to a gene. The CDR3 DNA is TGTGCCAGCAGTTTGGACCCTGCGGGACAGAGGAAGCATTTT. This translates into CASSLDPAGQRKHF. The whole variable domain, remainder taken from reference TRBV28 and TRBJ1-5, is DVKVTQSSRYLVKRTGEKVFLECVQDMDHENMFWYRQDPGLGLRLIYFSYDVKMKEKGDIPEGYSVSREKKERFSLILESASTNQTSMYLCASSLDPAGQRKHFGDGTRLSIL.